One and the same sample provided the 15 T cell receptor beta chains below, sequenced in a study of shared clonotypes between healthy human individuals. TCRdb's table, derived via immunoSEQ multiplex PCR, lists solely in-frame clones and lacks some. The sample includes roughly 1,500,000 clones, just under 99% of them seen just once. The sequencing sample was made of naive CD4+ T cells sorted from blood. Subset here: CD45RA+ positively selected. The origin of the receptors is a man aged 25-45 years in good health.

The V gene is TRBV2, the J gene TRBJ2-1, with 12 bases matching TRBD2. Germline assignment: CDR1 SNHLY and CDR2 FYNNEI. V lost 7 bases and J lost 6; bases outside the gene matches: 7. This CDR3 region has 15 residues. CDR3 sequence reads: CASMKLAGGPNEQFF. CDR3 DNA sequence: TGTGCCAGCATGAAGCTAGCGGGAGGGCCCAATGAGCAGTTCTTC.

The chain employs TRBV5-1 and TRBJ2-3, with D unclear. V lost 4 bases and J 2 bases, leaving 11 bases between the germline ends. CDR1 SGHRS and CDR2 YFSETQ come from the germline V gene. This CDR3 region has 14 residues. The CDR3, as DNA: TGCGCCAGCAGCGGGCTACTGCCCACAGATACGCAGTATTTT. Translation gives CASSGLLPTDTQYF.

The CDR3 is CAIDGGVAGEPRTEAFF. Written as DNA, the CDR3 is TGCGCCATTGATGGGGGAGTTGCAGGGGAACCTCGCACTGAAGCTTTCTTT. The chain uses TRBV23-1 and TRBJ1-1, with a possible D match to TRBD1 (6 bases). TRBV23-1 is placed among ORFs of uncertain function. The CDR3 loop spans 17 amino acids. The ends were cut back, 10 bases at V and 4 bases at J, with 28 bases in the middle.

V gene TRBV15 combines with J gene TRBJ2-7; D is unresolved. Trimming stripped 6 bases from V and 4 bases from J, with 13 bases between. Germline CDR1 is LNHNV and CDR2 is YYDKDF (reference sequence). This CDR3 region has 13 residues. In DNA form, the CDR3 reads TGTGCCACCAGTACCGGACGCGTTTACGAGCAGTACTTC. Translated, it gives CATSTGRVYEQYF. Full variable domain (outside the CDR3, taken from reference TRBV15 and TRBJ2-7): DAMVIQNPRYQVTQFGKPVTLSCSQTLNHNVMYWYQQKSSQAPKLLFHYYDKDFNNEADTPDNFQSRRPNTSFCFLDIRSPGLGDTAMYLCATSTGRVYEQYFGPGTRLTVT.

CDR3 bases: TGTGCCAGCAGCGACCCGACAAACGGACGCCCTGAAGCTTTCTTT. Protein product: CASSDPTNGRPEAFF. The chain joins TRBV5-6 to TRBJ1-1; D ambiguous. Germline values: CDR1 SGHDT, CDR2 YYEEEE. Trimming took 4 bases from V and 6 from J, leaving 19 bases between them. The CDR3 is 15 residues long.

The rearrangement links TRBV7-2 to TRBJ2-5; 10 bases are a match to TRBD2. The trim removed 8 bases at V and 2 bases at J, leaving 8 bases unmatched. The CDR3 extends over 15 amino acids. CDR1 and CDR2 (germline): SGHTA, FQGNSA. CDR3 sequence reads: CASGFLAGVQETQYF. The CDR3 DNA follows: TGTGCCAGCGGATTCCTAGCGGGAGTACAAGAGACCCAGTACTTC.

The chain couples TRBV7-9 to TRBJ2-1; 12 bases align to TRBD2. Trimming took 5 bases from V and 5 from J; bases not matched to a gene: 7. The length of the CDR3 is 16 residues. Germline V gene sequence: CDR1 SEHNR, CDR2 FQNEAQ (reference sequence). The CDR3 sequence: CASSAGTSGLNNEQFF. CDR3 DNA: TGTGCCAGCAGCGCCGGGACTAGCGGGTTGAACAATGAGCAGTTCTTC.

This sequence joins TRBV7-7 and TRBJ2-1, with unresolved D. V lost 4 bases to trimming and J lost 4 bases, with 8 bases between them. The CDR3 consists of 13 residues. Germline assignment: CDR1 SSHAT and CDR2 FNYEAQ (reference sequence). CDR3 DNA sequence: TGTGCCAGCAGCTCCGAACTATACAATGAGCAGTTCTTC. This translates into CASSSELYNEQFF.

On this clone: In the same sample, other DNA sequences code for this CDR3. This rearrangement joins TRBV9 to TRBJ2-1; the match to TRBD2 covers 10 bases. The CDR3 sequence is 17 residues long. Germline assignment: CDR1 SGDLS and CDR2 YYNGEE. Trimming at V came to 4 bases and at J to 0 bases, leaving 7 bases not matched to a gene. CDR3 nucleotide sequence: TGTGCCAGCAGCCCCCGGACTAGCGGAAGCTCCTACAATGAGCAGTTCTTC. This encodes CASSPRTSGSSYNEQFF.

This chain joins TRBV7-2 and TRBJ2-3; 10 bases match TRBD2. This CDR3 region has 13 residues. CDR1 is SGHTA, CDR2 FQGNSA, per germline. Losses at the gene ends were 2 bases for V and 10 bases for J; bases not matched to a gene: 3. Here the CDR3 DNA reads TGTGCCAGCAGCTTAACTAGCGGGAATCCGCAGTATTTT. This translates into CASSLTSGNPQYF.

The chain joins TRBV25-1 to TRBJ2-7; D is possibly TRBD2 (5 bases). This CDR3 is 15 amino acids long. The V gene's germline CDR1 is MGHDK and CDR2 SYGVNS. V was pared by 5 bases and J by 3 bases, with 17 bases between. The CDR3 here is CASSPRGVANYEQYF. In DNA, the CDR3 is TGTGCCAGCAGTCCTCGTGGTGTAGCGAACTACGAGCAGTACTTC.

The CDR3 nucleotides read TGCGCCAGCAGCCCAATGGGACAGTCATGGGACGAGCAGTACTTC. This codes for CASSPMGQSWDEQYF. The chain recombines TRBV10-1 with TRBJ2-7, with 7 bases fitting TRBD1. This CDR3 spans 15 amino acids. J lost 5 bases, V lost 6 bases, and 13 bases had no gene match. CDR1 is WNHNN and CDR2 is SYGVQD in the germline V gene (reference sequence).

This chain joins TRBV28 and TRBJ2-5; TRBD1 aligns across 8 bases. V gave up 4 bases and J gave up 4 bases; unmatched junction bases: 14. In germline, CDR1 is MDHEN, CDR2 SYDVKM. The CDR3 consists of 17 residues. CDR3 nucleotide sequence: TGTGCCAGCAGTTCAAATATGGACAGGGTTTTAGGAGAGACCCAGTACTTC. Protein product: CASSSNMDRVLGETQYF.

The chain carries TRBV11-2 and TRBJ1-1; D gene unclear. Per germline, CDR1 SGHAT and CDR2 FQNNGV. V lost 4 bases and J 6 bases, leaving 6 bases between the germline ends. CDR3 length: 11 amino acids. Written as DNA, the CDR3 is TGTGCCAGCAGCTACGGGGCTGAAGCTTTCTTT. Protein product: CASSYGAEAFF.

As DNA, the CDR3 is TGTGCCAGCAGTTTATACAGGGGGTGGGGTGAAAAACTGTTTTTT. Encoded protein: CASSLYRGWGEKLFF. The J gene is TRBJ1-4, the V gene TRBV27, with 8 bases lining up with TRBD1. V dropped 1 base and J dropped 7; count of bases not matched to a gene: 5. CDR1 and CDR2 from the germline V gene are MNHEY and SMNVEV (reference sequence). The CDR3 totals 15 residues.